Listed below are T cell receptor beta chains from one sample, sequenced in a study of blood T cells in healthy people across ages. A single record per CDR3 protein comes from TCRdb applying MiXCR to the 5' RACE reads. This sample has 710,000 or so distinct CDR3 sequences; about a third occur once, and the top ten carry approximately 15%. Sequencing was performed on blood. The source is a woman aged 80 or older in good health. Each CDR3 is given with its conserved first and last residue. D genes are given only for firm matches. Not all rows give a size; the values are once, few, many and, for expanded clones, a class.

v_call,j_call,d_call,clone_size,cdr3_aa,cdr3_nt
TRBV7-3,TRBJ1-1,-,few,CASSITRNTEAFF,TGTGCCAGCAGCATCACACGGAACACTGAAGCTTTCTTT
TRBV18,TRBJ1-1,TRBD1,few,CASSQGQAGNTEAFF,TGTGCCAGCTCGCAAGGACAGGCGGGAAACACTGAAGCTTTCTTT
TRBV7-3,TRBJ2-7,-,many,CASLTRAGANYEQYF,TGTGCCAGCTTAACGAGGGCAGGGGCAAACTACGAGCAGTACTTC
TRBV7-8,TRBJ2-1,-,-,CASSLGVDGQFF,TGTGCCAGCAGCTTAGGGGTTGATGGGCAGTTCTTC
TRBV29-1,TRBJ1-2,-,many,CSLDRTYGYTF,TGCAGTCTAGACAGGACGTATGGCTACACCTTC
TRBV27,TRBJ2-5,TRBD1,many,CASSLRPMGTGSRETQYF,TGTGCCAGCAGTTTACGGCCTATGGGGACAGGGAGCCGGGAGACCCAGTACTTC
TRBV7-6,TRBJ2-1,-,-,CASSLVAGSGYNEQFF,TGTGCCAGCAGCTTAGTAGCAGGGTCAGGATACAATGAGCAGTTCTTC
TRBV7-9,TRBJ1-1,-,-,CASSLEWGGGNTEAFF,TGTGCCAGCAGCTTAGAATGGGGCGGCGGGAACACTGAAGCTTTCTTT
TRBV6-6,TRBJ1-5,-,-,CATLLPGGDSNQPQHF,TGTGCCACACTACTGCCGGGAGGGGATAGCAATCAGCCCCAGCATTTT
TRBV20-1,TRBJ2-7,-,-,CSVGAGVEQYF,TGCAGTGTAGGGGCAGGGGTCGAGCAGTACTTC
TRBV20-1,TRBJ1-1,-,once,CSAPRDGSGNTEAFF,TGCAGTGCTCCCAGAGACGGGTCGGGGAACACTGAAGCTTTCTTT
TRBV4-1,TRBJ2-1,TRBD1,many,CASSQDLPGGLSYNEQFF,TGCGCCAGCAGCCAAGACCTCCCAGGGGGCCTGTCCTACAATGAGCAGTTCTTC
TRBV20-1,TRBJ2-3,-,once,CSLSAGGSTDTQYF,TGCAGTCTATCGGCGGGCGGCAGCACAGATACGCAGTATTTT
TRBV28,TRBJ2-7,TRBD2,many,CASSFQLAELSYEQYF,TGTGCCAGCAGTTTTCAACTAGCGGAACTTTCCTACGAGCAGTACTTC
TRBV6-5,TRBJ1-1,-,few,CASSPRFSGNTEAFF,TGTGCCAGCAGTCCTCGTTTCAGCGGCAACACTGAAGCTTTCTTT
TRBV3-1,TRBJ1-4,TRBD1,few,CASSQAAGTGGEKLFF,TGTGCCAGCAGCCAAGCTGCTGGGACAGGGGGCGAAAAACTGTTTTTT
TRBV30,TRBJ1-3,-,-,CAWSMGPLGNTIYF,TGTGCCTGGAGTATGGGGCCTCTGGGAAACACCATATATTTT
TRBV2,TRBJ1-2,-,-,CASGNNYGYTF,TGTGCCAGCGGAAACAACTATGGCTACACCTTC
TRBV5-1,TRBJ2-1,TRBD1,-,CASSLGTGRDNEQFF,TGCGCCAGCAGCTTGGGGACAGGCCGCGACAATGAGCAGTTCTTC
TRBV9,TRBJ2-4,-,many,CASSPGAQNIQYF,TGTGCCAGCAGCCCCGGGGCCCAAAACATTCAGTACTTC
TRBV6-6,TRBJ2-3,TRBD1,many,CAGREADRTDTQYF,TGTGCCGGGCGAGAGGCGGACAGGACAGATACGCAGTATTTT
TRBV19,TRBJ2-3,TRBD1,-,CASTATGTGGTDTQYF,TGTGCCAGTACCGCCACCGGGACAGGGGGGACAGATACGCAGTATTTT
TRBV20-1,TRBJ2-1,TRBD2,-,CSALLAGDHNEQFF,TGCAGTGCCCTCCTAGCGGGAGACCACAATGAGCAGTTCTTC
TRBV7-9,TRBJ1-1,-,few,CASGENTEAFF,TGTGCCAGCGGGGAGAACACTGAAGCTTTCTTT
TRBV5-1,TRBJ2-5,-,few,CASSLTAGTTSGEQYF,TGCGCCAGCAGCTTGACCGCCGGGACAACCTCGGGTGAGCAGTACTTC
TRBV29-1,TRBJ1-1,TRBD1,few,CSVAVGGTVPEAFF,TGCAGCGTCGCAGTCGGGGGGACAGTTCCTGAAGCTTTCTTT
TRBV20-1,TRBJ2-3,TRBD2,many,CSALSERGAPRDTQYF,TGCAGTGCCCTTTCCGAGCGGGGGGCCCCACGAGATACGCAGTATTTT
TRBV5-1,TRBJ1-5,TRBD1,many,CASSSGTGDVADQPQHF,TGCGCCAGCAGCTCTGGGACAGGGGATGTAGCGGATCAGCCCCAGCATTTT
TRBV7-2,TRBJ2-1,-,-,CASSLGHRGANQQFF,TGTGCCAGCAGCTTAGGACACCGAGGGGCCAATCAGCAGTTCTTC
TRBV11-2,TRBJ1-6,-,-,CASSLGAGDHSPLHF,TGTGCCAGCAGCTTAGGGGCAGGGGATCACTCACCCCTCCACTTT
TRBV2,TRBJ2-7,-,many,CARRVNYEQYF,TGTGCCAGGAGGGTAAACTACGAGCAGTACTTC
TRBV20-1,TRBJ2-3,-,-,CSARDAAASTDTQYF,TGCAGTGCTAGAGATGCGGCAGCTAGCACAGATACGCAGTATTTT
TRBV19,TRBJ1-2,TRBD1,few,CASSMDRAYGYTF,TGTGCCAGTAGCATGGACAGGGCCTATGGCTACACCTTC
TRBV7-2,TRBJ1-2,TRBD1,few,CASSLVADRGAYGYTF,TGTGCCAGCAGCTTAGTAGCCGACAGGGGCGCCTATGGCTACACCTTC
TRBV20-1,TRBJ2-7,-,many,CSALPPGLYEQYF,TGCAGTGCCCTCCCCCCGGGCTTGTACGAGCAGTACTTC
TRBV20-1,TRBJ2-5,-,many,CSARAAGRGQETQYF,TGCAGTGCTAGGGCTGCGGGGAGGGGGCAAGAGACCCAGTACTTC
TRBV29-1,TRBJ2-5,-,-,CSARGGTVPQETQYF,TGCAGCGCCCGAGGGGGGACAGTTCCTCAAGAGACCCAGTACTTC
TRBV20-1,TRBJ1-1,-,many,CSAPGGGPEPEDAFF,TGCAGTGCGCCCGGGGGGGGCCCCGAGCCCGAGGATGCTTTCTTT
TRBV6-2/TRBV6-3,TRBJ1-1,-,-,CASSLRGQVGPNTEAFF,TGTGCCAGCAGCCTACGTGGGCAGGTAGGACCGAACACTGAAGCTTTCTTT
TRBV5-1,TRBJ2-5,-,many,CATPLLGGGAKTQYF,TGCGCCACTCCGCTCCTGGGGGGCGGGGCGAAGACCCAGTACTTC
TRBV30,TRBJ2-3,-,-,CAWSVQRLRMDTQYF,TGTGCCTGGAGTGTACAGAGATTGAGAATGGATACGCAGTATTTT
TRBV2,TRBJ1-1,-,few,CASSHDGRRNTEAFF,TGTGCCAGCAGTCATGATGGGCGGAGGAACACTGAAGCTTTCTTT